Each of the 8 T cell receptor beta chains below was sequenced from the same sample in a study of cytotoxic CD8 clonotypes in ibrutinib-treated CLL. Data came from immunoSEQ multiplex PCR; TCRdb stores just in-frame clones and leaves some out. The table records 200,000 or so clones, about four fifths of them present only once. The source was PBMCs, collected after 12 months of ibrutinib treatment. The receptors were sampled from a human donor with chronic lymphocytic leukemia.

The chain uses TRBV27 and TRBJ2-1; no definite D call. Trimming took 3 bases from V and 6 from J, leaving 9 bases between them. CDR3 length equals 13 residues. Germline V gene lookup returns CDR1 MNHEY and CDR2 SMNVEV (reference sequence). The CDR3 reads CASSFGSSNEQFF. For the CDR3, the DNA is TGTGCCAGCAGTTTCGGTAGTTCCAATGAGCAGTTCTTC.

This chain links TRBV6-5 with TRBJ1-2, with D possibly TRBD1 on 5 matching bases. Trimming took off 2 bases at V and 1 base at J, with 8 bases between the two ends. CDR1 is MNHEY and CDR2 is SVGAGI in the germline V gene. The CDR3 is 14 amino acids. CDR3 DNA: TGTGCCAGCAGTTACCTGGACAATAACTATGGCTACACCTTC. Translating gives CASSYLDNNYGYTF.

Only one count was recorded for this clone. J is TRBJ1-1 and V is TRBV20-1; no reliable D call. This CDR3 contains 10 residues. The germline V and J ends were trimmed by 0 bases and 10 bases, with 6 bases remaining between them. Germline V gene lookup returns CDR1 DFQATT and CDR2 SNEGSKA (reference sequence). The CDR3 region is CSARDLSAFF. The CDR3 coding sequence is TGCAGTGCTAGAGATCTATCAGCTTTCTTT.

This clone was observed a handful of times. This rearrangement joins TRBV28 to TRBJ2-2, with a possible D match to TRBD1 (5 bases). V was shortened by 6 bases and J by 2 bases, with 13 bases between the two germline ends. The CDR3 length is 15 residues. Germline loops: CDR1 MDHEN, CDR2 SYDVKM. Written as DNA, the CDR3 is TGTGCCAGCAGACCCGTGGGGCTTAACACCGGGGAGCTGTTTTTT. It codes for CASRPVGLNTGELFF.

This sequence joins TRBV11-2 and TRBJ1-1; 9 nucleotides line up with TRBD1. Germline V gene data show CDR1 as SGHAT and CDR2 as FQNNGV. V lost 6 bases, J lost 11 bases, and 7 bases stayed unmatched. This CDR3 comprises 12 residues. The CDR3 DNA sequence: TGTGCCAGCAGACCGGGACAGGGAGTTGCTTTCTTT. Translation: CASRPGQGVAFF.

CDR3 loop: CSGVEGVYGYTF. CDR3 nucleotide sequence: TGCAGCGGTGTGGAGGGCGTCTATGGCTACACCTTC. The chain uses TRBV29-1 and TRBJ1-2; D remains ambiguous. This CDR3 has 12 amino acids. Germline loops: CDR1 SQVTM, CDR2 ANQGSEA. V lost 7 bases and J lost 4, with 13 bases in between.

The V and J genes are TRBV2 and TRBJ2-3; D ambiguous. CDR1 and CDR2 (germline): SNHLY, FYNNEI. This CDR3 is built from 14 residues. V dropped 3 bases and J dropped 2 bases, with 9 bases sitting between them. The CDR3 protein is CASSDGWLTDTQYF. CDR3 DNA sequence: TGTGCCAGCAGTGACGGTTGGCTCACAGATACGCAGTATTTT.

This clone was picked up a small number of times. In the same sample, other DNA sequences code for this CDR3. The DNA for the CDR3 is TGTGCCAGCAGTTATGGGCAGGGAGGCTCACCCCTCCACTTT. Translated: CASSYGQGGSPLHF. The gene calls are TRBV6-5 and TRBJ1-6; tentative D call: TRBD1 (5 bases). The CDR3 is made up of 14 amino acids. Trimming removed 3 bases at V and 10 bases at J, with 13 bases between. Germline-derived CDR1 and CDR2 are MNHEY and SVGAGI.